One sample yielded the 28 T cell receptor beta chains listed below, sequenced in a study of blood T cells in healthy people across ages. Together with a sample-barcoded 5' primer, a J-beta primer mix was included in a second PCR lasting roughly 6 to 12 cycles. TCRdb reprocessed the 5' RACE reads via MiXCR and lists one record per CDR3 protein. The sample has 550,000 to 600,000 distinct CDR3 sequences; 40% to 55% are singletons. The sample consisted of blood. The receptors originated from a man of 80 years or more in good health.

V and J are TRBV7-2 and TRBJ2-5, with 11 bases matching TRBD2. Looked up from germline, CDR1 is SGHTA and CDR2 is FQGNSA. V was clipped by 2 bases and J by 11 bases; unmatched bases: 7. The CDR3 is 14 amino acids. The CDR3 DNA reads TGTGCCAGCAGCTTACGGATAGCGGGGGGGGAGCAGTACTTC. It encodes CASSLRIAGGEQYF.

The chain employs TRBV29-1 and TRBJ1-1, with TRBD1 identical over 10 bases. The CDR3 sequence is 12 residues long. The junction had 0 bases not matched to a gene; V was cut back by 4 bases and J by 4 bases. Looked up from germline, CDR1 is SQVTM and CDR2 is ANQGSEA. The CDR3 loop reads CSVGTGGTEAFF. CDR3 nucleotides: TGCAGCGTTGGGACAGGGGGCACTGAAGCTTTCTTT.

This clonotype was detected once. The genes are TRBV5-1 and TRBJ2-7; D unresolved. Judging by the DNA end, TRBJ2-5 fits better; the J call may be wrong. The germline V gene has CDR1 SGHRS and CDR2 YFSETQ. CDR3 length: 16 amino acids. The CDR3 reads CASSPLTATQETTQYF. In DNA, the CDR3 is TGCGCCAGCAGCCCGCTCACGGCGACACAAGAGACGACCCAGTACTTC.

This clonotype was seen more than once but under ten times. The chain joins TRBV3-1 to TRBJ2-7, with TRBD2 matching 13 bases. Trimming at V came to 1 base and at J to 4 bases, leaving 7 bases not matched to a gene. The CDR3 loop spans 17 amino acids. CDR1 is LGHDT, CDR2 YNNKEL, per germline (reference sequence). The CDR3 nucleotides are TGTGCCAGCAGCCAAGGTGGACTAGCGGGGGCCAGATACGAGCAGTACTTC. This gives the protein CASSQGGLAGARYEQYF.

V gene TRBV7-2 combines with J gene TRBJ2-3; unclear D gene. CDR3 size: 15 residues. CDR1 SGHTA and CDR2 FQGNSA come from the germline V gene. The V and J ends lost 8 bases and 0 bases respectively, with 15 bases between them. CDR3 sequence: CASLATEASTDTQYF. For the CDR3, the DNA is TGTGCCAGCCTGGCTACCGAGGCCAGCACAGATACGCAGTATTTT. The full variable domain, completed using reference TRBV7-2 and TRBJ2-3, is GAGVSQSPSNKVTEKGKDVELRCDPISGHTALYWYRQSLGQGLEFLIYFQGNSAPDKSGLPSDRFSAERTGGSVSTLTIQRTQQEDSAVYLCASLATEASTDTQYFGPGTRLTVL.

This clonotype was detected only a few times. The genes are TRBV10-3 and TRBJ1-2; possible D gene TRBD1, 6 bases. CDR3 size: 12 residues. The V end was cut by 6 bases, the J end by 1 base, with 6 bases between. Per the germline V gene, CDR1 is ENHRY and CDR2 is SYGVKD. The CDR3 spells CAIRDSNYGYTF. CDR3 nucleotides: TGTGCCATCAGGGACAGTAACTATGGCTACACCTTC.

CDR3 nucleotide sequence: TGCAGTGCTCAAAAGGTTACAGGCTATGGGAACTATGGCTACACCTTC. This sequence encodes CSAQKVTGYGNYGYTF. The chain employs TRBV20-1 and TRBJ1-2, with TRBD1 as a possible D gene (5 bases). Germline lookup yields CDR1 DFQATT and CDR2 SNEGSKA (reference sequence). The CDR3 sequence is 16 residues long. The V end lost 5 bases, the J end lost 2 bases, and 21 bases lay between the germline ends.

The DNA of the CDR3 is TGCAGTGCTAGAAAGACGACGGGGGGCAATCAGCCCCAGCATTTT. The encoded protein is CSARKTTGGNQPQHF. The chain has TRBV20-1 and TRBJ1-5, with D perhaps matching TRBD1 (5 bases). CDR3 size: 15 residues. Per germline, CDR1 DFQATT and CDR2 SNEGSKA (reference sequence). V lost 2 bases and J 2 bases, leaving 13 bases between the germline ends.

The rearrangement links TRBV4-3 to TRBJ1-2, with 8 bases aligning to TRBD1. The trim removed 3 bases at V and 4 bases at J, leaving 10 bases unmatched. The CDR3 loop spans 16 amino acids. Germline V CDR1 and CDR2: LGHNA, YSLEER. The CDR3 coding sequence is TGCGCCAGCAGCCAGGGTTCCAGGGGGCAGGGCTATGGCTACACCTTC. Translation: CASSQGSRGQGYGYTF.

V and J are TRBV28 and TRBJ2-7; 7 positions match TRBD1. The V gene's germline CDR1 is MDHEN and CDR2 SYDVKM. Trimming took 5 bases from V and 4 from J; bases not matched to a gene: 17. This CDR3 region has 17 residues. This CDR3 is CASSPPMGRGLPYEQYF. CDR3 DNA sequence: TGTGCCAGCAGTCCCCCGATGGGTAGGGGGCTACCGTACGAGCAGTACTTC.

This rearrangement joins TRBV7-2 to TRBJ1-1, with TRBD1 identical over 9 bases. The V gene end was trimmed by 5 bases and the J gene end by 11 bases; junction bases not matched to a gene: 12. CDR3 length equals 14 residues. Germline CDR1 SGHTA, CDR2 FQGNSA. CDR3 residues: CASSHREGQGIAFF. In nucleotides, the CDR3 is TGTGCCAGCAGCCATAGGGAGGGACAGGGTATTGCTTTCTTT.

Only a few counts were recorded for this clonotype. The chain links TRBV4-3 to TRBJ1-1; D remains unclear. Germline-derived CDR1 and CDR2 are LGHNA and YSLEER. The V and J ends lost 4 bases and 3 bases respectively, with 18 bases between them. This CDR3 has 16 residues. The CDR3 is CASSPQRTGGDTEAFF. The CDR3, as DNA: TGCGCCAGCAGCCCCCAAAGGACGGGCGGGGACACTGAAGCTTTCTTT.

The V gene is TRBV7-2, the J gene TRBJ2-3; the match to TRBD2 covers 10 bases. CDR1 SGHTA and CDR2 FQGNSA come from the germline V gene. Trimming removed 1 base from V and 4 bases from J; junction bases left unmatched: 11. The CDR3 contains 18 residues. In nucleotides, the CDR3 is TGTGCCAGCAGCTTAGTTTCTAGCGGGAGTGTGTTGGCAGATACGCAGTATTTT. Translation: CASSLVSSGSVLADTQYF. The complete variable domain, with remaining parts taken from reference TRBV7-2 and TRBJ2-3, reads GAGVSQSPSNKVTEKGKDVELRCDPISGHTALYWYRQSLGQGLEFLIYFQGNSAPDKSGLPSDRFSAERTGGSVSTLTIQRTQQEDSAVYLCASSLVSSGSVLADTQYFGPGTRLTVL.

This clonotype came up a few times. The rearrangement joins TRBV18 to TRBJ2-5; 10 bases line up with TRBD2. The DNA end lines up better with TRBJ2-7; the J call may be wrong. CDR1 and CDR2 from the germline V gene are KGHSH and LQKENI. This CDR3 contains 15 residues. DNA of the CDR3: TGTGCCAGCTCACCCATTAGCGGGGGGCAATCCGAGCAGTACTTC. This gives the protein CASSPISGGQSEQYF.

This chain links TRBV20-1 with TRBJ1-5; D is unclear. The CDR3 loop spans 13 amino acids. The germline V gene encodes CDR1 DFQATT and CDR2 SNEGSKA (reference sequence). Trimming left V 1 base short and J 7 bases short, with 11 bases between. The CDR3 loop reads CSARVVSPQPQHF. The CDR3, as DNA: TGCAGTGCTAGAGTCGTCAGTCCCCAGCCCCAGCATTTT.

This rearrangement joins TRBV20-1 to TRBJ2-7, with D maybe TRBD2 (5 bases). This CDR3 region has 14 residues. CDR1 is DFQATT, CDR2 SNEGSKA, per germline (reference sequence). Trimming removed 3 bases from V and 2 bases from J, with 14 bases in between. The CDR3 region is CSARGAAKTYEQYF. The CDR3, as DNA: TGCAGTGCTAGGGGAGCAGCAAAGACCTACGAGCAGTACTTC.

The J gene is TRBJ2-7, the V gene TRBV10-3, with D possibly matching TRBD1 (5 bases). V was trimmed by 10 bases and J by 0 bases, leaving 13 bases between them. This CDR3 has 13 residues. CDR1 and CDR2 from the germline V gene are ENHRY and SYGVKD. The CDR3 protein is CATKGVSSYEQYF. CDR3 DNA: TGTGCCACCAAAGGGGTGAGCTCCTACGAGCAGTACTTC.

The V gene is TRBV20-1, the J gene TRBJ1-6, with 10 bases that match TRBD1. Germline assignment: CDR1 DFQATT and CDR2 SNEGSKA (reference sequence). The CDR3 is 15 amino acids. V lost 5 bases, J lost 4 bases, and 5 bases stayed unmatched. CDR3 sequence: CSAYRDRGYNSPLHF. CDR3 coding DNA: TGCAGTGCTTACCGGGACAGGGGTTATAATTCACCCCTCCACTTT.

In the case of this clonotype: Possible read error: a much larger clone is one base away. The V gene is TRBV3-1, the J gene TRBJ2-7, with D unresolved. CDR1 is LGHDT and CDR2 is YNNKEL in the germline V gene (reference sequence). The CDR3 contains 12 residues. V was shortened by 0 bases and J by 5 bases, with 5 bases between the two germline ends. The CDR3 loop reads CASSQDPHEQYF. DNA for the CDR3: TGTGCCAGCAGCCAAGATCCCCACGAGCAGTACTTC.

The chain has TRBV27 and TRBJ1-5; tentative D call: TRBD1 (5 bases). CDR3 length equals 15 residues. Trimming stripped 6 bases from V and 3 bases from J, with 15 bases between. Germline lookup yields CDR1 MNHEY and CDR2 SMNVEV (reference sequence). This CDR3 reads CASRQGATTNQPQHF. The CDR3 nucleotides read TGTGCCAGCAGGCAGGGTGCTACGACCAATCAGCCCCAGCATTTT.

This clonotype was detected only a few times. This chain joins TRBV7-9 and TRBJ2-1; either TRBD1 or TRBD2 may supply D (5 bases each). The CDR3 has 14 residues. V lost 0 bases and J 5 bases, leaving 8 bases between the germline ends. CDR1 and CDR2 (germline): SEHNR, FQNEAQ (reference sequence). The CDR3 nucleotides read TGTGCCAGCAGCTTAGCGGGGGAGCACAATGAGCAGTTCTTC. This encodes CASSLAGEHNEQFF.

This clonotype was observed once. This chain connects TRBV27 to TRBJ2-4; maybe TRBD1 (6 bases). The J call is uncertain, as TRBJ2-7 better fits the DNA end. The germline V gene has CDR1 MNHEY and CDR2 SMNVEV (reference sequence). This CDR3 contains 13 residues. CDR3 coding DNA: TGTGCCAGCAGTGTCAAGGGGGTCGGCGAGCAGTACTTC. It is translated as CASSVKGVGEQYF.

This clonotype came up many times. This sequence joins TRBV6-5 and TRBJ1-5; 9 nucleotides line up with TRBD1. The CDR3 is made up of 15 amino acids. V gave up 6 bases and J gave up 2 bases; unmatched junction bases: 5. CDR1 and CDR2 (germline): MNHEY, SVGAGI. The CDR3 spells CASSPTGGGNQPQHF. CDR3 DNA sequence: TGTGCCAGCAGCCCGACAGGGGGTGGCAATCAGCCCCAGCATTTT.

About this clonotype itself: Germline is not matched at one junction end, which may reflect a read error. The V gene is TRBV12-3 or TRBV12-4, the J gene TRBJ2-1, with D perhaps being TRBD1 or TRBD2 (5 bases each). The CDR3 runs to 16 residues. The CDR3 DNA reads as TGTGCCAGCAGTGTATTCCAGGGCCCCGGGGTCGATGAGCTGTTCTTC. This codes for CASSVFQGPGVDELFF.

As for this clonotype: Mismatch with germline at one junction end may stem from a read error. CDR3: CAGSVLGTTGPNTGELFF. CDR3 nucleotides: TGTGCCGGCAGCGTACTTGGCACAACGGGCCCCAACACCGGGGAGCTGTTTTTT. The chain has TRBV9 and TRBJ2-2; D not resolved. Germline CDR1 SGDLS, CDR2 YYNGEE. The CDR3 runs 18 residues.

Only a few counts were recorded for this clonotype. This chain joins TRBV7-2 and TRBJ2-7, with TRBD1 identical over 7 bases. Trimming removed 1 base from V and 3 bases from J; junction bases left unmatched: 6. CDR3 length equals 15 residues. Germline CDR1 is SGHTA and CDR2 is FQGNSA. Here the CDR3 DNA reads TGTGCCAGCAGCTTAGACCCCGGGACAGTCTACGAGCAGTACTTC. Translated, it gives CASSLDPGTVYEQYF.

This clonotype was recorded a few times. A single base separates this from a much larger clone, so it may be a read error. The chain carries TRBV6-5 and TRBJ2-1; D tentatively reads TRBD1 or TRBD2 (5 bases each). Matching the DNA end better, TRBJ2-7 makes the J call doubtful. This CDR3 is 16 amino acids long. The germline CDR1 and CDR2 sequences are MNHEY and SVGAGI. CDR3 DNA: TGTGCCAGCAGTTACTCGGGGGTTGGTGAATACAATGAGCAGTACTTC. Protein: CASSYSGVGEYNEQYF.

The CDR3 DNA sequence: TGCGCCAGCAGCCGAGGAGGGGGCTCGGTCGAAGAGACCCAGTACTTC. Translating gives CASSRGGGSVEETQYF. The rearrangement uses TRBV5-1 and TRBJ2-5; D might be TRBD1 (7 bases). Trimming pared 4 bases from V and 3 bases from J, leaving 19 bases between. The CDR3 length is 16 residues. Germline CDR1 reads SGHRS; CDR2 reads YFSETQ. Looking up the rest from reference TRBV5-1 and TRBJ2-5 gives the full variable domain: KAGVTQTPRYLIKTRGQQVTLSCSPISGHRSVSWYQQTPGQGLQFLFEYFSETQRNKGNFPGRFSGRQFSNSRSEMNVSTLELGDSALYLCASSRGGGSVEETQYFGPGTRLLVL.